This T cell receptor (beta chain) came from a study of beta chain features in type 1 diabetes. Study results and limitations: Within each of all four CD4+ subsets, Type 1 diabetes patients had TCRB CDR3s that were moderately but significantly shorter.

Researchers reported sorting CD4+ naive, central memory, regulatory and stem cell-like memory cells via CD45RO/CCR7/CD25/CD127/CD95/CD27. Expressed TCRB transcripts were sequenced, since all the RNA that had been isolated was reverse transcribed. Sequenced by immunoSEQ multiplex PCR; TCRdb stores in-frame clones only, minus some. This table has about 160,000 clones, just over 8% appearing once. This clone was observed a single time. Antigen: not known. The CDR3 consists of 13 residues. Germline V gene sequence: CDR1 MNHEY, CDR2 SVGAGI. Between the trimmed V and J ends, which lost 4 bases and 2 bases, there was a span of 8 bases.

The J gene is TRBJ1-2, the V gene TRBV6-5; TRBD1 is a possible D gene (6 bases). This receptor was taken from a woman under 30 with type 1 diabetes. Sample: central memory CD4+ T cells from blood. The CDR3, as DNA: TGTGCCAGCAGTTTAGGACAGAACTATGGCTACACCTTC. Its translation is CASSLGQNYGYTF.